Presented here are 20 T cell receptor beta chains from one specimen sequenced in a study of blood T cells in healthy people across ages. The second PCR ran about 7 to 12 cycles with a sample-barcoded 5' primer and J-beta primers. TCRdb recomputed calls from the 5' RACE reads with MiXCR, one row per CDR3 protein. The sample has hundreds of thousands of distinct CDR3 sequences, around 25% seen once. These data also featured in a second study, about T cells of mothers and their children.

Sequencing input: blood. The source of these receptors is a boy under 18 in good health.

This clonotype was detected only a few times. This clone may be a read error of a much larger clone one base away. The chain has TRBV27 and TRBJ2-6; D unclear. Germline V CDR1 and CDR2: MNHEY, SMNVEV (reference sequence). The CDR3 runs 13 residues. V was trimmed by 3 bases and J by 2 bases, leaving 2 bases between them. CDR3 sequence: CASSFAGANVLTF. CDR3 bases: TGTGCCAGCAGTTTCGCTGGGGCCAACGTCCTGACTTTC.

For the CDR3, the DNA is TGCAGTGCTAGAAAAGGCGGACTAACCGGGGAGCTGTTTTTT. This encodes CSARKGGLTGELFF. The rearrangement uses TRBV20-1 and TRBJ2-2; a possible D gene is TRBD2 (6 bases). The germline gives CDR1 DFQATT, CDR2 SNEGSKA (reference sequence). The CDR3 covers 14 residues. V lost 2 bases to trimming and J lost 5 bases, with 12 bases between them.

The rearrangement links TRBV6-5 to TRBJ2-7; D might be TRBD2 (6 bases). V was shortened by 7 bases and J by 2 bases, with 12 bases between the two germline ends. There are 13 residues in the CDR3. Germline loops: CDR1 MNHEY, CDR2 SVGAGI. The DNA of the CDR3 is TGTGCCAGCAACCCCGGGGGTGCCTACGAGCAGTACTTC. It is translated as CASNPGGAYEQYF.

Note on this clonotype: At one of its ends the junction is not consistent with the germline gene, which may arise from a read error. The genes are TRBV4-1 and TRBJ1-6; D is possibly TRBD1 (5 bases). The CDR3 spans 18 residues. CDR1 MGHRA and CDR2 YSYEKL come from the germline V gene. The CDR3 sequence: CASGQARGSSSYNSPLHF. Written as DNA, the CDR3 is TGCGCCAGCGGCCAAGCGAGGGGCTCAAGCTCCTATAATTCACCCCTCCACTTT.

The rearrangement links TRBV6-1 to TRBJ2-1, with D possibly TRBD2 on 5 matching bases. Trimming removed 2 bases at V and 5 bases at J, with 10 bases between. The germline gives CDR1 MNHNS, CDR2 SASEGT. This CDR3 has 14 residues. The DNA of the CDR3 is TGTGCCAGCAGTGAATGGCTAGCCGACAATGAGCAGTTCTTC. Its protein product is CASSEWLADNEQFF.

The chain recombines TRBV12-3 or TRBV12-4 with TRBJ1-2; D unresolved. Between the trimmed V and J ends, which lost 3 bases and 2 bases, there was a span of 13 bases. The CDR3 consists of 15 residues. Here the CDR3 reads CASSFMLSSNYGYTF. CDR3 nucleotide sequence: TGTGCCAGCAGTTTCATGCTCAGCTCAAACTATGGCTACACCTTC.

The chain recombines TRBV29-1 with TRBJ2-3, with a tentative D call TRBD2 (6 bases). Per germline, CDR1 SQVTM and CDR2 ANQGSEA. The CDR3 is 14 amino acids. Between the trimmed V and J ends, which lost 6 bases and 0 bases, there was a span of 13 bases. CDR3 sequence: CSVVAVPSTDTQYF. In DNA, the CDR3 is TGCAGCGTAGTAGCGGTACCTAGCACAGATACGCAGTATTTT.

The V and J genes are TRBV7-9 and TRBJ2-2; TRBD1 matches at 8 bases. The germline V gene has CDR1 SEHNR and CDR2 FQNEAQ (reference sequence). This CDR3 is 15 amino acids long. The V gene end was trimmed by 11 bases and the J gene end by 3 bases; junction bases not matched to a gene: 11. CDR3 in DNA: TGTGCCCAAACAGGGACAGGAGGAGACACCGGGGAGCTGTTTTTT. This encodes CAQTGTGGDTGELFF.

This clonotype has a handful of counts. This chain uses TRBV20-1 with TRBJ2-3; possibly TRBD1 or TRBD2 for D (5 bases each). The germline gives CDR1 DFQATT, CDR2 SNEGSKA (reference sequence). The CDR3 spans 13 residues. The V end lost 5 bases, the J end lost 0 bases, and 9 bases lay between the germline ends. Here the CDR3 DNA reads TGCAGTGCTGCGAGGGGCAGCACAGATACGCAGTATTTT. Protein: CSAARGSTDTQYF.

The chain recombines TRBV5-1 with TRBJ2-2; 7 bases agree with TRBD2. Germline V lookup: CDR1 SGHRS, CDR2 YFSETQ. J gave up 6 bases and V 4 bases, and 6 bases lay outside the gene matches. The CDR3 covers 14 residues. The CDR3 here is CASSGGVMAGELFF. The DNA for the CDR3 is TGCGCCAGCAGCGGGGGGGTGATGGCCGGGGAGCTGTTTTTT.

This clonotype appeared a few times. CDR3 nucleotide sequence: TGTGCCACCAGACCCCGGGGGACGGAAGACACAGATACGCAGTATTTT. Its translation: CATRPRGTEDTDTQYF. The chain uses TRBV24-1 and TRBJ2-3; a possible D gene is TRBD2 (6 bases). V lost 7 bases and J lost 2, with 18 bases in between. Per germline, CDR1 KGHDR and CDR2 SFDVKD. The CDR3 extends over 16 amino acids.

The chain links TRBV9 to TRBJ2-1; D is tentatively TRBD1 or TRBD2 (5 bases each). Germline CDR1 SGDLS, CDR2 YYNGEE. The CDR3 consists of 17 residues. V was cut by 3 bases and J by 0 bases, with 16 bases left in between. The CDR3 nucleotides are TGTGCCAGCAGCGCCCTCAGGGCCACTAGCTCCTACAATGAGCAGTTCTTC. It is translated as CASSALRATSSYNEQFF. Variable domain in full (rest from reference TRBV9 and TRBJ2-1): DSGVTQTPKHLITATGQRVTLRCSPRSGDLSVYWYQQSLDQGLQFLIQYYNGEERAKGNILERFSAQQFPDLHSELNLSSLELGDSALYFCASSALRATSSYNEQFFGPGTRLTVL.

The chain couples TRBV20-1 to TRBJ2-7; no clear D. This CDR3 region has 14 residues. V lost 3 bases to trimming and J lost 6 bases, with 18 bases between them. Germline V gives CDR1 DFQATT, CDR2 SNEGSKA (reference sequence). The chain's CDR3 is CSASGSPKMSEQYF. DNA for the CDR3: TGCAGTGCTAGCGGGTCCCCTAAAATGAGCGAGCAGTACTTC.

The chain combines TRBV5-1 with TRBJ2-5, with 8 nucleotides matching TRBD1. The J segment lost 3 bases and the V segment lost 5 bases, leaving 6 bases of the junction unmatched. The CDR3 spans 14 residues. CDR1 SGHRS and CDR2 YFSETQ come from the germline V gene. The CDR3 loop reads CASRSNRGEETQYF. CDR3 DNA sequence: TGCGCCAGCAGGAGCAACAGGGGGGAAGAGACCCAGTACTTC.

J is TRBJ1-2 and V is TRBV7-9; no clear D. The length of the CDR3 is 13 residues. The V end was cut by 5 bases, the J end by 7 bases, with 14 bases between. Germline V CDR1 and CDR2: SEHNR, FQNEAQ (reference sequence). The CDR3, as DNA: TGTGCCAGCAGCGTCGGAGGGCTTGGTGGCTACACCTTC. As protein: CASSVGGLGGYTF.

In its sample, this clonotype was seen a few times. One junction end does not reproduce the germline sequence, and a read error may be involved. The chain joins TRBV24-1 to TRBJ2-7; D is ambiguous. The CDR3 spans 15 residues. Germline V gene sequence: CDR1 KGHDR, CDR2 SFDVKD. The CDR3, as DNA: TGTGCCACCAGTGATCGGAAGACTCTCTCCGACGAGCAGTACTTC. This encodes CATSDRKTLSDEQYF.

In this sample, this clonotype turned up a few times. This chain joins TRBV3-1 and TRBJ1-2; no definite D call. The CDR3 runs to 14 residues. V was pared by 0 bases and J by 2 bases, with 7 bases between. Germline V CDR1 and CDR2: LGHDT, YNNKEL (reference sequence). CDR3 loop: CASSQDVGNYGYTF. CDR3 DNA: TGTGCCAGCAGCCAAGATGTCGGGAACTATGGCTACACCTTC.

The CDR3 DNA sequence: TGTGCCAGCAGCCAAAAGGGGATATTAGCCAAAAACATTCAGTACTTC. Protein sequence: CASSQKGILAKNIQYF. The chain joins TRBV7-8 to TRBJ2-4, with D perhaps TRBD1 (5 bases). Germline lookup yields CDR1 SGHVS and CDR2 FQNEAQ. The CDR3 consists of 16 residues. Trimming took off 5 bases at V and 0 bases at J, with 14 bases between the two ends.

The J gene is TRBJ1-3, the V gene TRBV12-3 or TRBV12-4, with D possibly being TRBD1 (5 bases). This CDR3 comprises 15 residues. Trimming removed 6 bases from V and 0 bases from J, with 12 bases in between. The DNA of the CDR3 is TGTGCCAGCAGGCCTAACAGGAGCTCTGGAAACACCATATATTTT. Translation gives CASRPNRSSGNTIYF.

This clonotype appeared a few times. The chain has TRBV12-3 or TRBV12-4 and TRBJ1-1; possibly TRBD1 for D (5 bases). Trimming removed 8 bases from V and 4 bases from J, with 29 bases in between. The CDR3 extends over 18 amino acids. The DNA for the CDR3 is TGTGCCAGCGTATCCCCCGGGGCAGGGCACGCGCGTATCACTGAAGCTTTCTTT. Residues: CASVSPGAGHARITEAFF.